The T cell receptor beta chain described here comes from a study of blood T cell repertoires in COVID-19. Seattle patients were enrolled while actively infected and followed longitudinally. Clones were read by immunoSEQ multiplex PCR, and TCRdb kept only the in-frame ones, dropping some. The table lists around 340,000 clones, approximately 89% of them singletons. The CDR3 totals 18 residues. The chain uses TRBV21-1 and TRBJ2-1; TRBD2, as called in the table, went unchecked against the DNA. TRBV21-1 is described as a pseudogene. The TCR sequence derives from a woman aged 55-75 years with COVID-19, enrolled during active disease. The sample comprised peripheral blood. DNA for the CDR3: TGTGCCAGCAGCAAAGCGCCCCTAGCGGGGGGGCCCAGGAATGAGCAGTTCTTC. Protein sequence: CASSKAPLAGGPRNEQFF.